One T cell receptor beta chain is described in this entry. Its antigen is currently unknown. This specimen belongs to a study of cytomegalovirus exposure and HLA in healthy donors. In the study overall: Some 85 million unique TCRs from HLA-typed donors were held in an early data release. Findings and caveats of the study: A previous analysis found most TCR beta V segments productive roughly 87% or roughly 30% of the time.

CDR1 and CDR2 from the germline V gene are SGHRS and YFSETQ. The CDR3 covers 14 residues. Unmatched junction bases numbered 6, after V lost 3 bases and J lost 3 bases. It was with 60 Vbeta and 13 Jbeta primers that the PCR ran. In the study's own analysis: Later, 80 million or so unique TCR beta chains were counted in an analysis, and some 10 million of them were shared. Here immunoSEQ multiplex PCR was the method, and the copy in TCRdb shows in-frame clones only, minus some. V and J calls and clone size follow that table, whereas D and trimming were derived from the DNA. The specimen's table records approximately 200,000 clones.

The specimen sequenced was PBMCs. The rearrangement links TRBV5-1 to TRBJ2-7; 7 bases match TRBD2. This clonotype was obtained from a boy aged 5 to 17 in good health and CMV-seronegative. As DNA, the CDR3 is TGCGCCAGCAGCTGGACTAGAGGGCACTACGAGCAGTACTTC. Translating it yields CASSWTRGHYEQYF.